Described below is a single TCR beta chain sequence and its context. This specimen comes from a study of blood T cell repertoires in COVID-19. In the study overall: There were acute and convalescent COVID-19 samples, and they came from the United States, Italy and Spain. Sources were T cells, B-cell-depleted T cells, or PBMCs; the material itself was cDNA or gDNA.

Germline loops: CDR1 SEHNR, CDR2 FQNEAQ (reference sequence). Trimming removed 2 bases from V and 3 bases from J; junction bases left unmatched: 5. The CDR3 consists of 17 residues. As processed by the authors: Nucleated cell number was recorded as an estimate derived from reference gene primer amplification. The data were produced by immunoSEQ multiplex PCR, yet TCRdb's version contains in-frame clones alone and is incomplete. The V and J calls and the clone size are those of that table, but D and trimming were determined from the DNA. Among 9,500 to 13,000 clones listed, over 70% were seen once. Sequenced material: peripheral blood. The chain is built from TRBV7-9 and TRBJ2-2; 11 bases agree with TRBD2. The sequence was obtained from a human donor in a cohort sampled during active COVID-19. The CDR3, as DNA: TGTGCCAGCAGCTTATCACTAGCGGGGGAGTACACCGGGGAGCTGTTTTTT. Translated: CASSLSLAGEYTGELFF.